A selection of T cell receptor beta chains follows, all from one sample in a study of T cell responses to AZD1222 COVID-19 vaccine. The repertoire was sequenced with immunoSEQ multiplex PCR; TCRdb's copy has only in-frame clones and lacks some. Counted here are 150,000 to 200,000 clones, roughly 90% occurring once; the ten biggest clones make up about 4.5%. Sequencing used peripheral blood, obtained 28 days after the second AZD1222 dose. The receptors here all came from an adult who received the AZD1222 COVID-19 vaccine. CDR3s include the opening cysteine and the closing phenylalanine or tryptophan. Fields, in order: V gene, D gene, clone size, J gene, CDR3 protein, CDR3 DNA. A D gene is named only where the DNA matches it firmly. Clone size, where shown, is once, few, many, or a class for clones that have expanded.

>TRBV7-9|TRBD1|.|TRBJ1-1
CASSPIPGQLPLAFF
TGTGCCAGCAGCCCCATTCCGGGACAGCTCCCGTTGGCTTTCTTT
>TRBV7-6|.|once|TRBJ2-2
CASSFNSENRLTGELFF
TGTGCCAGCAGCTTTAATTCAGAGAACAGATTGACTGGGGAGCTGTTTTTT
>TRBV5-8|.|.|TRBJ1-5
CASSSLYSNQPQHF
TGTGCCAGCAGCTCTCTCTATAGCAATCAGCCCCAGCATTTT
>TRBV13|TRBD2|.|TRBJ2-1
CASSSNSGLEGHEQFF
TGTGCCAGCAGCTCGAACTCGGGACTAGAGGGTCATGAGCAGTTCTTC
>TRBV10-3|.|once|TRBJ2-3
CAISGTGTDTQYF
TGTGCCATCAGTGGGACAGGCACAGATACGCAGTATTTT
>TRBV10-3|.|.|TRBJ1-5
CAISEGGPTRVNQPQHF
TGTGCCATCAGTGAGGGGGGGCCCACCAGGGTCAATCAGCCCCAGCATTTT
>TRBV21-1|.|.|TRBJ2-1
CASKFQGAYNEQFF
TGTGCCAGCAAATTTCAGGGAGCGTACAATGAGCAGTTCTTC
>TRBV7-2|TRBD1|few|TRBJ1-4
CASSQTGSREKLFF
TGTGCCAGCAGCCAGACAGGGAGCCGGGAAAAACTGTTTTTT
>TRBV24-1|.|.|TRBJ1-2
CATSAFGEDYTF
TGTGCCACCAGCGCCTTTGGGGAGGACTACACCTTC
>TRBV24-1|TRBD1|.|TRBJ2-3
CATSMGQGIPDTQYF
TGTGCCACCAGCATGGGACAGGGGATTCCAGATACGCAGTATTTT
>TRBV30|.|.|TRBJ2-1
CAWSVGQGKQFF
TGTGCCTGGAGTGTAGGCCAGGGAAAGCAGTTCTTC
>TRBV4-2|.|.|TRBJ1-3
CASSLTPYPSSGNTIYF
TGTGCCAGCAGCCTCACACCTTACCCGAGCTCTGGAAACACCATATATTTT
>TRBV19|.|.|TRBJ1-3
CASSVSYSGNTIYF
TGTGCCAGTAGTGTCTCTTACTCTGGAAACACCATATATTTT
>TRBV6-4|.|.|TRBJ1-1
CASSLFGGRNTEAFF
TGTGCCAGCTCATTATTCGGGGGCAGGAACACTGAAGCTTTCTTT
>TRBV19|TRBD2|once|TRBJ2-5
CASSIGGGPEETQYF
TGTGCCAGTAGTATCGGCGGGGGGCCAGAAGAGACCCAGTACTTC
>TRBV6-2/TRBV6-3|.|.|TRBJ1-1
CASSHREPYTEAFF
TGTGCCAGCAGTCACCGGGAGCCCTACACTGAAGCTTTCTTT
>TRBV6-4|.|.|TRBJ2-5
CASSEDGRAQYF
TGTGCCAGCAGTGAAGATGGCCGGGCCCAGTACTTC
>TRBV5-4|.|.|TRBJ2-1
CATIPGASYNEQFF
TGTGCCACCATACCGGGGGCCTCCTACAATGAGCAGTTCTTC
>TRBV4-3|.|once|TRBJ1-1
CASSQVGGNTEAFF
TGCGCCAGCAGCCAAGTGGGAGGGAACACTGAAGCTTTCTTT
>TRBV3-1/TRBV3-2|.|.|TRBJ1-1
CASRRAGGTEAFF
TGTGCCAGCAGGCGGGCGGGGGGCACTGAAGCTTTCTTT
>TRBV5-1|TRBD2|.|TRBJ2-1
CASGTSGGTSYNEQFF
TGCGCCTCCGGGACTAGCGGGGGGACGTCCTACAATGAGCAGTTCTTC
>TRBV6-6|.|.|TRBJ2-3
CASSYAPAAWTDTQYF
TGTGCCAGCAGTTACGCCCCAGCAGCTTGGACAGATACGCAGTATTTT
>TRBV6-5|TRBD1|.|TRBJ1-1
CASGQDNTEAFF
TGTGCCAGCGGACAGGATAACACTGAAGCTTTCTTT
>TRBV12-3/TRBV12-4|.|.|TRBJ2-1
CASRGRENNEQFF
TGTGCCAGCAGGGGACGGGAAAACAATGAGCAGTTCTTC
>TRBV7-2|.|.|TRBJ2-3
CASSLNRAGADTQYF
TGTGCCAGCAGCTTAAACAGGGCAGGCGCAGATACGCAGTATTTT
>TRBV25-1|.|once|TRBJ2-5
CASSELVGLLETQYF
TGTGCCAGCAGTGAATTGGTTGGGCTCCTTGAGACCCAGTACTTC
>TRBV20-1|.|.|TRBJ2-5
CSASSETQYF
TGCAGTGCTAGTTCGGAGACCCAGTACTTC
>TRBV19|.|.|TRBJ1-4
CASSAGTVNEKLFF
TGTGCCAGTAGTGCCGGGACGGTAAATGAAAAACTGTTTTTT
>TRBV5-1|TRBD2|few|TRBJ2-1
CASTASAGGGISDHQFF
TGCGCCAGCACCGCTTCCGCCGGGGGGGGAATTAGCGATCACCAGTTCTTC
>TRBV7-9|.|.|TRBJ2-1
CASSLPPLNEQFF
TGTGCCAGCAGCTTACCGCCTCTCAATGAGCAGTTCTTC
>TRBV7-2|.|.|TRBJ1-2
CASSANRDNAGGYTF
TGTGCCAGCAGCGCGAACCGGGACAATGCGGGTGGCTACACCTTC